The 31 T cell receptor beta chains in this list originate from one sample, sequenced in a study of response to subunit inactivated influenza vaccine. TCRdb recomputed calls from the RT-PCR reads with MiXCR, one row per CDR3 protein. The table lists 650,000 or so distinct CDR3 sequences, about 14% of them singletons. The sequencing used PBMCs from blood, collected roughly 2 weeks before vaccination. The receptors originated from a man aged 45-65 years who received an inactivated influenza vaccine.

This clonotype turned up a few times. CDR3 loop: CASSSKVGRGTEAFF. In nucleotides, the CDR3 is TGTGCCAGCAGCTCTAAGGTAGGGCGCGGCACTGAAGCTTTCTTT. V and J are TRBV5-6 and TRBJ1-1; no reliable D call. V shed 3 bases and J shed 4 bases, with 16 bases lying between them. Germline V gene sequence: CDR1 SGHDT, CDR2 YYEEEE. The CDR3 is made up of 15 amino acids.

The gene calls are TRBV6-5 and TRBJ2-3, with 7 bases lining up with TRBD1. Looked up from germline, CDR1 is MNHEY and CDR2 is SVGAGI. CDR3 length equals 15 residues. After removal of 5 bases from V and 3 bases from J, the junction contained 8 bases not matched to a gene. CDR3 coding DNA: TGTGCCAGCAGTAACCCGACAGGGTGGACAGATACGCAGTATTTT. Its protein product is CASSNPTGWTDTQYF.

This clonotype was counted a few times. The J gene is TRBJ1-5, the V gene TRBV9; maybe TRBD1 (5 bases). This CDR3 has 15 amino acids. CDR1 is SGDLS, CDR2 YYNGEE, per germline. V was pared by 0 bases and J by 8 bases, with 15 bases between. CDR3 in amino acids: CASSVDPGSSEPQHF. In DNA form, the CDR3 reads TGTGCCAGCAGCGTAGATCCAGGGTCCTCGGAGCCCCAGCATTTT.

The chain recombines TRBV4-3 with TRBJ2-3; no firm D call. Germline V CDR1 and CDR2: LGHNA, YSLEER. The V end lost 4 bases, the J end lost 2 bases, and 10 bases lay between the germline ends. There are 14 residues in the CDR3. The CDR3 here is CASSPRKFTDTQYF. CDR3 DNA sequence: TGCGCCAGCAGCCCCCGCAAGTTCACAGATACGCAGTATTTT.

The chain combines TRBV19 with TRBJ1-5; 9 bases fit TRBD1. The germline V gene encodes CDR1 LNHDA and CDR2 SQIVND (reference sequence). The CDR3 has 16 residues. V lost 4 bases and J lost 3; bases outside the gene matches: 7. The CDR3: CASSTRGTGINQPQHF. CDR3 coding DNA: TGTGCCAGTAGTACTAGGGGGACAGGGATCAATCAGCCCCAGCATTTT.

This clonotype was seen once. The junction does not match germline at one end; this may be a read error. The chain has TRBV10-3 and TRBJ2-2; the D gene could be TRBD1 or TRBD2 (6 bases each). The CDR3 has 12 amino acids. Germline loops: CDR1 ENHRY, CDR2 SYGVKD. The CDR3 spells CATTGLARELYF. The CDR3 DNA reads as TGTGCCACCACAGGGTTGGCCCGGGAGCTGTATTTT.

The CDR3 protein is CASSQAGGPPRSEQFF. DNA for the CDR3: TGTGCCAGCAGCCAAGCAGGGGGCCCCCCTAGGAGTGAGCAGTTCTTC. The chain couples TRBV14 to TRBJ2-1, with 8 nucleotides matching TRBD1. The CDR3 runs 16 residues. Per germline, CDR1 SGHDN and CDR2 FVKESK. V was clipped by 1 base and J by 9 bases; unmatched bases: 11.

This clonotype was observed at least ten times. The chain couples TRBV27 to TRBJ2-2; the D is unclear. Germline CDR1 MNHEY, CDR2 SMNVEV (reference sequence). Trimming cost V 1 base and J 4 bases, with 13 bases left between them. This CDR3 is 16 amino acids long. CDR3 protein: CASSLYAGQPTGELFF. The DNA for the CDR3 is TGTGCCAGCAGTTTATATGCCGGGCAGCCCACCGGGGAGCTGTTTTTT.

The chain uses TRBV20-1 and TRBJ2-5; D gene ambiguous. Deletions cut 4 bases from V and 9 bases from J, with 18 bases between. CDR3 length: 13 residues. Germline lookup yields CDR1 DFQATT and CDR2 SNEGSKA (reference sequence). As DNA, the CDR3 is TGCAGTGCTAAATATGCACGTTTGCCCCCCCAGTACTTC. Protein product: CSAKYARLPPQYF.

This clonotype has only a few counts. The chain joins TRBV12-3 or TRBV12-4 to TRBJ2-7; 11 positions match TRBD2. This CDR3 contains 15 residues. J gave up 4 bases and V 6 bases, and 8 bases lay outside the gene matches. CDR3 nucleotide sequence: TGTGCCAGCAGCCGGTCGACTAGCGGGATTTACGAGCAGTACTTC. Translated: CASSRSTSGIYEQYF.

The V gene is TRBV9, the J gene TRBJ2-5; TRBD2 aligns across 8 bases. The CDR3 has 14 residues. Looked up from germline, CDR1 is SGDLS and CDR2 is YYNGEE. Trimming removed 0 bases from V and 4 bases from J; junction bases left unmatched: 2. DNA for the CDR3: TGTGCCAGCAGCGTAGCCGGGGGGGCAGAGACCCAGTACTTC. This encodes CASSVAGGAETQYF.

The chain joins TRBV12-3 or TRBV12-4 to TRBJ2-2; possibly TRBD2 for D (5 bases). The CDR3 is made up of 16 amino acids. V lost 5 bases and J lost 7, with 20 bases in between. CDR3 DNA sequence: TGTGCCAGCAGTCTTATAGCCTCGGGGATTGGCGGGGAGCTGTTTTTT. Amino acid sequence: CASSLIASGIGGELFF.

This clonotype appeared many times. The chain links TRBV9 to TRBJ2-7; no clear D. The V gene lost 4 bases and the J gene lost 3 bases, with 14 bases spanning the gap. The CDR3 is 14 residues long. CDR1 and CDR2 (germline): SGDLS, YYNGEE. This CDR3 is CASSQRGSGYEQYF. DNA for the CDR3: TGTGCCAGCAGCCAACGTGGCAGTGGCTACGAGCAGTACTTC.

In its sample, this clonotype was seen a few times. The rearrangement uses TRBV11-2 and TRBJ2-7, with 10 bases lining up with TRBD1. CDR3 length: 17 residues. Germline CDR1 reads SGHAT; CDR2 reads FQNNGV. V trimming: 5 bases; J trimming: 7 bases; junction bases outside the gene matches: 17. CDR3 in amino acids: CASSRTGTGEFLGEQYF. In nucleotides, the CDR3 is TGTGCCAGCAGCCGCACCGGGACAGGGGAATTTCTGGGGGAGCAGTACTTC. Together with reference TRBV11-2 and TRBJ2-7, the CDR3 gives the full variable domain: EAGVAQSPRYKIIEKRQSVAFWCNPISGHATLYWYQQILGQGPKLLIQFQNNGVVDDSQLPKDRFSAERLKGVDSTLKIQPAKLEDSAVYLCASSRTGTGEFLGEQYFGPGTRLTVT.

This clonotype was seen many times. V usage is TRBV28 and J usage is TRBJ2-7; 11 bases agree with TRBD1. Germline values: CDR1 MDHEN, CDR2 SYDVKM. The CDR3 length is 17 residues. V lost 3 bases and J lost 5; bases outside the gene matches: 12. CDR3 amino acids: CASSFLIPGQGEDEQYF. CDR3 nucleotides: TGTGCCAGCAGTTTTCTTATTCCGGGACAGGGGGAGGACGAGCAGTACTTC.

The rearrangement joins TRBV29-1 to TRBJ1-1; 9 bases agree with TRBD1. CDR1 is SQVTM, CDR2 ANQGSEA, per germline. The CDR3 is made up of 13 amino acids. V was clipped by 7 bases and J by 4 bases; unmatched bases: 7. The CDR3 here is CSAQQGASTEAFF. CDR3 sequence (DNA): TGCAGCGCTCAACAGGGGGCTAGCACTGAAGCTTTCTTT.

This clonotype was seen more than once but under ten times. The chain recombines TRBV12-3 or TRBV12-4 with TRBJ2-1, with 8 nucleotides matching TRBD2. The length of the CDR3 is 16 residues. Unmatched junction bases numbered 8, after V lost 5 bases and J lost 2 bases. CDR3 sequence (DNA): TGTGCCAGCAGTCCACCAGCGGGGGACACCTACAATGAGCAGTTCTTC. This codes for CASSPPAGDTYNEQFF.

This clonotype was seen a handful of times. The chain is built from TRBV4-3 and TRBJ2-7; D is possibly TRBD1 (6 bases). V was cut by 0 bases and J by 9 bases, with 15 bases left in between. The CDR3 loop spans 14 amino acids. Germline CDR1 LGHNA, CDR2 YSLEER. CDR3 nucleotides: TGCGCCAGCAGCCAAGAGAACAGGGCTGAGGGGCAGTACTTC. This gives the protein CASSQENRAEGQYF.

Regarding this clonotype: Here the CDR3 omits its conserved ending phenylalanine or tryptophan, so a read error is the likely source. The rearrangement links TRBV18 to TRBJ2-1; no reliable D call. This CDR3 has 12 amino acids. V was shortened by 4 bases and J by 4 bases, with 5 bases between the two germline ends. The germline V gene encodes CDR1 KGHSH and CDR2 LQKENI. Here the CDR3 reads CASSHQYNEQFL. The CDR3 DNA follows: TGTGCCAGCTCACACCAGTACAATGAGCAGTTCCTC.

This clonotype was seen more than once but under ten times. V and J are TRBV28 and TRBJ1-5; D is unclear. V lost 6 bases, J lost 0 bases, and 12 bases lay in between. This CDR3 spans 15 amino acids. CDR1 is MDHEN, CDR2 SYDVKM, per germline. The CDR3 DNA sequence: TGTGCCAGCAGCCTAGCACACCTTAGCAATCAGCCCCAGCATTTT. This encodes CASSLAHLSNQPQHF.

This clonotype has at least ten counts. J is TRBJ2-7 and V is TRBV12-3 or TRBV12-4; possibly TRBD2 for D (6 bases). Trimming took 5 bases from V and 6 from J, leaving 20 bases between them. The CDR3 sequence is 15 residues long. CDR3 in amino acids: CASSPRLGTSIEQYF. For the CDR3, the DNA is TGTGCCAGCAGTCCCCGACTAGGGACCTCTATCGAGCAGTACTTC.

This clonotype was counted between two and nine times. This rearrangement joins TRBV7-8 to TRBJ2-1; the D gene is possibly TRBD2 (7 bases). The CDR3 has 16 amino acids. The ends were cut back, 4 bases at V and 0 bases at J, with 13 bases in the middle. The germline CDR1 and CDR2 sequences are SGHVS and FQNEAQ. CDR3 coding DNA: TGTGCCAGCAGCTCTCCGGGGGGCCCCTCCTACAATGAGCAGTTCTTC. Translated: CASSSPGGPSYNEQFF.

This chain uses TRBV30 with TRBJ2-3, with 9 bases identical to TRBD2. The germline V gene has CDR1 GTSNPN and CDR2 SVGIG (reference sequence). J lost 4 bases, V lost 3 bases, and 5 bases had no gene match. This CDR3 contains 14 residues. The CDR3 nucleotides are TGTGCCTGGAGCGTGACTAGCGGCGCAGATACGCAGTATTTT. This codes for CAWSVTSGADTQYF.

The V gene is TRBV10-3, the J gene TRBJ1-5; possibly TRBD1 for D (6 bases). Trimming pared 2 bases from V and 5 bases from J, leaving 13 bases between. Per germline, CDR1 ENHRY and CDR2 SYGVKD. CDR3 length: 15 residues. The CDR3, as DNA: TGTGCCATCAGTGAGGGACAGAGATGGTATCAGCCCCAGCATTTT. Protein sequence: CAISEGQRWYQPQHF.

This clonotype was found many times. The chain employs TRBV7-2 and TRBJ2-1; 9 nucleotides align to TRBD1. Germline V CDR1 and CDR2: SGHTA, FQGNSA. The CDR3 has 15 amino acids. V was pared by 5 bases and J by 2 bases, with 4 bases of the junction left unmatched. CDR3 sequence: CASSPGQGPYNEQFF. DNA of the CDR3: TGTGCCAGCAGCCCGGGACAGGGACCCTACAATGAGCAGTTCTTC.

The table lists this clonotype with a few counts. This chain's CDR3 is CSARGGTVQQPQHF. CDR3 coding DNA: TGCAGTGCTAGAGGAGGGACCGTTCAGCAGCCCCAGCATTTT. The chain couples TRBV20-1 to TRBJ1-5, with D perhaps TRBD1 (5 bases). Germline lookup yields CDR1 DFQATT and CDR2 SNEGSKA (reference sequence). This CDR3 is 14 amino acids long. V was cut by 1 base and J by 7 bases, with 14 bases left in between.

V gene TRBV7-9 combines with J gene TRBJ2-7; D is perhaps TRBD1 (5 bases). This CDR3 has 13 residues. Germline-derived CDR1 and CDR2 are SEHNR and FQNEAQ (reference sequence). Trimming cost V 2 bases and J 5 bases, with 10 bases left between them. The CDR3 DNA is TGTGCCAGCAGCTTAAAGGGGTCCGACGAGCAGTACTTC. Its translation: CASSLKGSDEQYF.

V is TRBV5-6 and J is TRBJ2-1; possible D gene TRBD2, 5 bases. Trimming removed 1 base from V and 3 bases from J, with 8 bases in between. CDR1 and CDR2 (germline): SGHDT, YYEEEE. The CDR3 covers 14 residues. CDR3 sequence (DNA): TGTGCCAGCAGCTTGATTAGCGTCTACAATGAGCAGTTCTTC. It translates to CASSLISVYNEQFF.

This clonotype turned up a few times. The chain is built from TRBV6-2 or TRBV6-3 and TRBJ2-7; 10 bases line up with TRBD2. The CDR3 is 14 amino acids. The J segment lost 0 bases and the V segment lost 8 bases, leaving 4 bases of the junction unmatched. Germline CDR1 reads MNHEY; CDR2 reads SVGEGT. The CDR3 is CASFGTSDSYEQYF. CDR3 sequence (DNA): TGTGCCAGCTTCGGGACTAGCGACTCCTACGAGCAGTACTTC.

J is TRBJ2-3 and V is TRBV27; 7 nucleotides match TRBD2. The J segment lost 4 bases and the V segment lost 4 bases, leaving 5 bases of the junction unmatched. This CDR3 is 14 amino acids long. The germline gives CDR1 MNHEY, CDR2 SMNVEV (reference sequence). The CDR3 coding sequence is TGTGCCAGCAGTTATGGGAGGGTGTCAGATACGCAGTATTTT. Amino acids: CASSYGRVSDTQYF.

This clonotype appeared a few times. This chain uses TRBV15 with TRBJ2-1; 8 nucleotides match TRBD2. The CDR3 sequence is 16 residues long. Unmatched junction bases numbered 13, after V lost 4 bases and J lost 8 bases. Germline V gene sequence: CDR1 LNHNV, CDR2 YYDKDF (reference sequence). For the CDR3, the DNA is TGTGCCACCAGCAACTTAGGGACTAGGGTATACGATGAGCAGTTCTTC. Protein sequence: CATSNLGTRVYDEQFF.